One and the same sample provided the 8 T cell receptor beta chains below, sequenced in a study of cytotoxic CD8 clonotypes in ibrutinib-treated CLL. Only in-frame clones appear in the TCRdb table, and some are missing; sequencing was by immunoSEQ multiplex PCR. The sample comprises tens of thousands of clones, approximately 51% of which are singletons, and under 20% rests with the top ten. The input for sequencing was PBMCs, taken before ibrutinib treatment. The receptor set was obtained from a human donor with chronic lymphocytic leukemia.

V usage is TRBV5-6 and J usage is TRBJ2-7; the match to TRBD2 covers 9 bases. CDR1 and CDR2 (germline): SGHDT, YYEEEE. V dropped 4 bases and J dropped 4; count of bases not matched to a gene: 9. The CDR3 covers 15 residues. The CDR3 bases are TGTGCCAGCAGCCAAGCGGCGGGGGGGCCGTACGAGCAGTACTTC. This sequence encodes CASSQAAGGPYEQYF.

The sample holds a few counts of this clone. This chain joins TRBV7-9 and TRBJ2-3, with 13 bases matching TRBD2. The junction had 6 bases not matched to a gene; V was cut back by 5 bases and J by 4 bases. Germline loops: CDR1 SEHNR, CDR2 FQNEAQ (reference sequence). The CDR3 extends over 16 amino acids. CDR3 sequence: CASSPGTSGVSDTQYF. CDR3 bases: TGTGCCAGCAGCCCCGGGACTAGCGGGGTCTCAGATACGCAGTATTTT.

The chain carries TRBV2 and TRBJ1-4; D unresolved. CDR3 size: 12 residues. In germline, CDR1 is SNHLY, CDR2 FYNNEI. Deletions cut 5 bases from V and 4 bases from J, with 5 bases between. CDR3 amino acids: CASSNLNEKLFF. The CDR3 nucleotides read TGTGCCAGCAGTAACCTTAATGAAAAACTGTTTTTT.

V usage is TRBV5-1 and J usage is TRBJ2-7, with D tentatively TRBD1 (6 bases). V lost 1 base to trimming and J lost 1 base, with 21 bases between them. Per germline, CDR1 SGHRS and CDR2 YFSETQ. The CDR3 length is 18 residues. The DNA for the CDR3 is TGCGCCAGCAGCTTGCCCGAGACAGGCCCTAGGGGATCCTACGAGCAGTACTTC. Translation gives CASSLPETGPRGSYEQYF.

This rearrangement joins TRBV30 to TRBJ2-1; no definite D call. The V end was cut by 8 bases, the J end by 1 base, with 12 bases between. Per the germline V gene, CDR1 is GTSNPN and CDR2 is SVGIG (reference sequence). The CDR3 spans 13 residues. The CDR3 reads CAGNTQSYNEQFF. In nucleotides, the CDR3 is TGTGCCGGAAACACTCAATCCTACAATGAGCAGTTCTTC.

This chain links TRBV6-4 with TRBJ2-3; 12 positions agree with TRBD2. The germline gives CDR1 MRHNA, CDR2 SNTAGT. The CDR3 totals 17 residues. Losses at the gene ends were 5 bases for V and 5 bases for J; bases not matched to a gene: 11. The CDR3 is CASSKSRLAGDGDTQYF. The CDR3, as DNA: TGTGCCAGCAGTAAATCCCGACTAGCGGGGGACGGAGATACGCAGTATTTT.

This clone has more than one count but fewer than ten. The chain combines TRBV6-1 with TRBJ1-1; D may be TRBD1 (5 bases). Germline V gives CDR1 MNHNS, CDR2 SASEGT. The CDR3 has 14 residues. The V and J ends lost 6 bases and 2 bases respectively, with 13 bases between them. CDR3 sequence: CASRRQQGNTEAFF. CDR3 bases: TGTGCCAGCAGACGACAGCAGGGAAACACTGAAGCTTTCTTT.

The chain couples TRBV18 to TRBJ1-4; no firm D call. Germline CDR1 and CDR2: KGHSH and LQKENI. Deletions cut 3 bases from V and 7 bases from J, with 18 bases between. CDR3 length equals 16 residues. The CDR3 is CASSPSRDGLGEKLFF. CDR3 bases: TGTGCCAGCTCACCGTCCCGCGACGGGCTAGGTGAAAAACTGTTTTTT.